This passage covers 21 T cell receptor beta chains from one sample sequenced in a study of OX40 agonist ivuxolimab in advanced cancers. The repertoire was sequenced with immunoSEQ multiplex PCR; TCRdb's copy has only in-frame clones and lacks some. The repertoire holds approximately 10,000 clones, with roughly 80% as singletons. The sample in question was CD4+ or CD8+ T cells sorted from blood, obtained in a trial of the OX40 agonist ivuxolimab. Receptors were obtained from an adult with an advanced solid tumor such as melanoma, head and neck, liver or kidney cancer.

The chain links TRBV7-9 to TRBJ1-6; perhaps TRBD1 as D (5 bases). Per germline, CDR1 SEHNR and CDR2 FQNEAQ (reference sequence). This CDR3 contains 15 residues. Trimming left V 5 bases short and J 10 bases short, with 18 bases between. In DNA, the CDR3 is TGTGCCAGCAGCCTAGAGGTAGGGGTTGGATCACCCCTCCACTTT. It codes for CASSLEVGVGSPLHF.

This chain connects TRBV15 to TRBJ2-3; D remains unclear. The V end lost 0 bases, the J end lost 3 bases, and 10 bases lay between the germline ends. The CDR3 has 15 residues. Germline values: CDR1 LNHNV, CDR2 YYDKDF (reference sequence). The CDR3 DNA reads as TGTGCCACCAGCAGAGATATATTTCAAACAGATACGCAGTATTTT. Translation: CATSRDIFQTDTQYF.

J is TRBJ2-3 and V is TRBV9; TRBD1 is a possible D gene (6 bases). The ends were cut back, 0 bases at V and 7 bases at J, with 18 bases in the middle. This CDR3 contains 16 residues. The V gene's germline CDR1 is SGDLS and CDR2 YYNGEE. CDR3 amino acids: CASSVDQGSRENTQYF. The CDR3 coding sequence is TGTGCCAGCAGCGTAGATCAGGGGTCGAGGGAGAATACGCAGTATTTT.

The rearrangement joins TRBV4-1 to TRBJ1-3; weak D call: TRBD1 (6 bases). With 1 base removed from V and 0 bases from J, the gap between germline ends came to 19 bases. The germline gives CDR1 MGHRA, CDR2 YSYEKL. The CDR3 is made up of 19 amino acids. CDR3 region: CASSQVWETGFSSGNTIYF. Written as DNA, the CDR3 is TGCGCCAGCAGCCAAGTTTGGGAAACAGGGTTTAGCTCTGGAAACACCATATATTTT.

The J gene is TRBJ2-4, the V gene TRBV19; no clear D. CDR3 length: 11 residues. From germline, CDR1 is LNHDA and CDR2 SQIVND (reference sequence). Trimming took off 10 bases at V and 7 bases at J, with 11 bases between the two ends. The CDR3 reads CATLKRNIQYF. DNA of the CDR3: TGTGCCACTCTAAAACGCAACATTCAGTACTTC. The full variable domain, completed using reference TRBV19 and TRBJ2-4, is DGGITQSPKYLFRKEGQNVTLSCEQNLNHDAMYWYRQDPGQGLRLIYYSQIVNDFQKGDIAEGYSVSREKKESFPLTVTSAQKNPTAFYLCATLKRNIQYFGAGTRLSVL.

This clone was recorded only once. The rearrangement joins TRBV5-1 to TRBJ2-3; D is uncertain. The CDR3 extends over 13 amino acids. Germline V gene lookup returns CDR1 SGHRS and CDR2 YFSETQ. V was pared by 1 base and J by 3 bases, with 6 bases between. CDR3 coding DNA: TGCGCCAGCAGCTTGCACAGAACAGATACGCAGTATTTT. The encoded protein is CASSLHRTDTQYF.

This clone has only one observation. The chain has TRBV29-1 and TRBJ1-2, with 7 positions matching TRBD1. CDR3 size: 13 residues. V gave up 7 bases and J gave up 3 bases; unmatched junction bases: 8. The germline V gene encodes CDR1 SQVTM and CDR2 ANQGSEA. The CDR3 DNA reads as TGCAGCGCAGAGACAGGGCCTGACTATGGCTACACCTTC. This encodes CSAETGPDYGYTF. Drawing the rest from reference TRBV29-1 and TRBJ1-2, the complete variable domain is SAVISQKPSRDICQRGTSLTIQCQVDSQVTMMFWYRQQPGQSLTLIATANQGSEATYESGFVIDKFPISRPNLTFSTLTVSNMSPEDSSIYLCSAETGPDYGYTFGSGTRLTVV.

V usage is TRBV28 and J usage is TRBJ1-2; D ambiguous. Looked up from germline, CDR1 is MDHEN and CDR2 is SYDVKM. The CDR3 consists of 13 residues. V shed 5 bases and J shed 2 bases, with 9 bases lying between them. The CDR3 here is CASSPSLNYGYTF. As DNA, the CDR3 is TGTGCCAGCAGTCCCTCATTAAACTATGGCTACACCTTC.

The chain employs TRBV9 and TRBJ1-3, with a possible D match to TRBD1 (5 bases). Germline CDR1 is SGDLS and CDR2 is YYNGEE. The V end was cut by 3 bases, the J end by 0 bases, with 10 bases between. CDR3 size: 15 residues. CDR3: CASSAADSSGNTIYF. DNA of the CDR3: TGTGCCAGCAGCGCGGCAGACAGCTCTGGAAACACCATATATTTT.

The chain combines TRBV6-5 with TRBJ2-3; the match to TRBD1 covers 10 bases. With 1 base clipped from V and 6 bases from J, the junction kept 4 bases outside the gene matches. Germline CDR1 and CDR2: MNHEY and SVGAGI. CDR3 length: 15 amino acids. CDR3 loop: CASSYLDRGADTQYF. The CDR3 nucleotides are TGTGCCAGCAGTTACTTGGACAGGGGGGCGGATACGCAGTATTTT.

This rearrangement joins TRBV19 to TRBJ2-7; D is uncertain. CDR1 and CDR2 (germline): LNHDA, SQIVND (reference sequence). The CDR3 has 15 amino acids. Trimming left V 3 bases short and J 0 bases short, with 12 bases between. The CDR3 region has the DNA TGTGCCAGTAGTATGGTGTCGGCGAGCTCCTACGAGCAGTACTTC. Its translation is CASSMVSASSYEQYF. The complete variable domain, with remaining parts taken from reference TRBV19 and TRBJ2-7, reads DGGITQSPKYLFRKEGQNVTLSCEQNLNHDAMYWYRQDPGQGLRLIYYSQIVNDFQKGDIAEGYSVSREKKESFPLTVTSAQKNPTAFYLCASSMVSASSYEQYFGPGTRLTVT.

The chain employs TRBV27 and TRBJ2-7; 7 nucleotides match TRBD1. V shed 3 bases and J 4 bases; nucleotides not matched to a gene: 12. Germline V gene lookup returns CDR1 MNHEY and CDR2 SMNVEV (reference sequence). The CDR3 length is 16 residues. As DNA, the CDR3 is TGTGCCAGCAGTTTTTCATTAGGACAGGCTATTTACGAGCAGTACTTC. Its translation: CASSFSLGQAIYEQYF.

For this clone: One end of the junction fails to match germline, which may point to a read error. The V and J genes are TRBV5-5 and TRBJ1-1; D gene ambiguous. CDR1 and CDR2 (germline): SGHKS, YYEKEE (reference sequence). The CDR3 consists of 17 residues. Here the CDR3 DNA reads TGTGCCAGCAGCTCGAATGGCGGAGTCAGACTGAACACTGAAGCTCTCTTT. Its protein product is CASSSNGGVRLNTEALF. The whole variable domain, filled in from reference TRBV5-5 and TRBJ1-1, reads DAGVTQSPTHLIKTRGQQVTLRCSPISGHKSVSWYQQVLGQGPQFIFQYYEKEERGRGNFPDRFSARQFPNYSSELNVNALLLGDSALYLCASSSNGGVRLNTEALFGQGTRLTVV.

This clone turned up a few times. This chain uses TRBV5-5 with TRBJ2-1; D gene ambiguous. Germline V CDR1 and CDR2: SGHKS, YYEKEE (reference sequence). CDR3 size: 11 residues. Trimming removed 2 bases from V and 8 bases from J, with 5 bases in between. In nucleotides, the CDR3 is TGTGCCAGCAGCTTTGACTATGAGCAGTTCTTC. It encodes CASSFDYEQFF.

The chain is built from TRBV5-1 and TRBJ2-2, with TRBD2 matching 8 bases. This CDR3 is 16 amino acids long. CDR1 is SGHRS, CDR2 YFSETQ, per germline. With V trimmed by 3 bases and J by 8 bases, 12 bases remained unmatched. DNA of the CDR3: TGCGCCAGCAGCTCCGGGGGGGACGGGCTTTCTGGGGAGCTGTTTTTT. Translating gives CASSSGGDGLSGELFF.

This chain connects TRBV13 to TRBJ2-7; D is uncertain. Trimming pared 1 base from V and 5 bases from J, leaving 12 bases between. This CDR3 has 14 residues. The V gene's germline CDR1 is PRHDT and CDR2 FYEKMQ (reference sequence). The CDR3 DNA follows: TGTGCCAGCAGCTTAGCTGGGGAATCCCACGAGCAGTACTTC. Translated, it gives CASSLAGESHEQYF.

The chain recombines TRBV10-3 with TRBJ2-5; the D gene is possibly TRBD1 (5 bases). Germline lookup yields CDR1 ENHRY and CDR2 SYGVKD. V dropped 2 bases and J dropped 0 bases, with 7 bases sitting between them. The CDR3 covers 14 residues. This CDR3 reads CAISELDNQETQYF. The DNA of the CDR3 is TGTGCCATCAGTGAGCTGGACAACCAAGAGACCCAGTACTTC.

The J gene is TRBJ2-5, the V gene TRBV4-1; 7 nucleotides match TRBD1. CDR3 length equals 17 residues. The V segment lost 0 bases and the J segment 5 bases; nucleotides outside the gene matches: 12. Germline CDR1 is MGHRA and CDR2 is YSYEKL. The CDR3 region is CASSQDQKGAVLETQYF. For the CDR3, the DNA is TGCGCCAGCAGCCAAGATCAGAAGGGGGCAGTTTTGGAGACCCAGTACTTC.

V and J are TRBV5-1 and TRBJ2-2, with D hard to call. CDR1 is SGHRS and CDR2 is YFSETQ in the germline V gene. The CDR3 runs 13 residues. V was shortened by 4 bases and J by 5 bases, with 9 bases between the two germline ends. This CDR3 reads CASSPLGTGELFF. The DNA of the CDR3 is TGCGCCAGCAGCCCTCTGGGAACCGGGGAGCTGTTTTTT.

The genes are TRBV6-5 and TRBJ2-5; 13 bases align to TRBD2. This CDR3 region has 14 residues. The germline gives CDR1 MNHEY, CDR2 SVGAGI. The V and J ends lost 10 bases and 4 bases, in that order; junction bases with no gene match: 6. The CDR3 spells CATGTSGGAETQYF. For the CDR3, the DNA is TGTGCCACCGGAACTAGCGGGGGGGCAGAGACCCAGTACTTC.

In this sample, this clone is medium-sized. CDR3 bases: TGTGCCAGCAGCTTAGGGGGGCTGACTGAAGCTTTCTTT. Translating gives CASSLGGLTEAFF. This rearrangement joins TRBV13 to TRBJ1-1, with TRBD1 as a possible D gene (5 bases). The germline gives CDR1 PRHDT, CDR2 FYEKMQ (reference sequence). CDR3 size: 13 residues. V dropped 0 bases and J dropped 5 bases, with 7 bases sitting between them.